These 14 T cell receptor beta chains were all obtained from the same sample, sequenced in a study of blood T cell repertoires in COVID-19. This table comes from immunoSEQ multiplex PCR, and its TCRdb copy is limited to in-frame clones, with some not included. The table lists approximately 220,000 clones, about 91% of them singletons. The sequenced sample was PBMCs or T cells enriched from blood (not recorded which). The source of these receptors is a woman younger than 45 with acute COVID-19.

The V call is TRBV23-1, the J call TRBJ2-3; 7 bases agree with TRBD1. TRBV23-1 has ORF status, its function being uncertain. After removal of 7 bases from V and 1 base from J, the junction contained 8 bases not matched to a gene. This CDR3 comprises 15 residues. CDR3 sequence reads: CASNSEQGRTDTQYF. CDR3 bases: TGCGCCAGCAACTCAGAACAGGGGCGCACAGATACGCAGTATTTT.

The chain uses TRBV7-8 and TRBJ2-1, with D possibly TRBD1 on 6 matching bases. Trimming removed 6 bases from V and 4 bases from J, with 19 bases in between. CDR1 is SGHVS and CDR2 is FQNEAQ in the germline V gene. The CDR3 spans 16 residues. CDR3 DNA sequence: TGTGCCAGCAGTTCCTTCGAAGGGACACATTACAATGAGCAGTTCTTC. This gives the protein CASSSFEGTHYNEQFF.

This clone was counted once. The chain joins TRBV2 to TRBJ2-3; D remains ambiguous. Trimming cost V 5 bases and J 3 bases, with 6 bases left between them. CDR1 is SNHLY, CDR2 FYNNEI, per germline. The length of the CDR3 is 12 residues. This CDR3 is CASSPGTDTQYF. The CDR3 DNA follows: TGTGCCAGCAGTCCCGGGACAGATACGCAGTATTTT.

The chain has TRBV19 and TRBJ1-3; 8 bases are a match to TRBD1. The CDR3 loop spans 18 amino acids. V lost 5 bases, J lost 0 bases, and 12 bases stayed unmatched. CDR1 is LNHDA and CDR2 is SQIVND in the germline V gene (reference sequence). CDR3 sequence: CASSRRTGSDFSGNTIYF. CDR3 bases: TGTGCCAGTAGTCGTAGGACAGGGAGTGACTTCTCTGGAAACACCATATATTTT.

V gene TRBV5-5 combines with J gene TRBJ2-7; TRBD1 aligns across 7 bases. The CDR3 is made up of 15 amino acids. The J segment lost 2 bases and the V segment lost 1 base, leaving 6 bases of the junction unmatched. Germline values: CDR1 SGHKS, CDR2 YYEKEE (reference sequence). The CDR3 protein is CASSLITGETYEQYF. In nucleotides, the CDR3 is TGTGCCAGCAGCTTGATCACAGGGGAAACCTACGAGCAGTACTTC.

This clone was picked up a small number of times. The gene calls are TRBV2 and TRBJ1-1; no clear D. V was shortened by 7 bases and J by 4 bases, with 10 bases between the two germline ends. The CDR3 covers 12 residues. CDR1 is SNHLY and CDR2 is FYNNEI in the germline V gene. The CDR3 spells CASKSFSTEAFF. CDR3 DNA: TGTGCCAGCAAATCGTTCAGCACTGAAGCTTTCTTT.

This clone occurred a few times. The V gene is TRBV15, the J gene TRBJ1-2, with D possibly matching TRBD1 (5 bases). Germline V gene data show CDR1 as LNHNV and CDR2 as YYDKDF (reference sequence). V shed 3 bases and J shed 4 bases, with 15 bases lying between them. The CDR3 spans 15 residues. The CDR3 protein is CATSREGGGGYGYTF. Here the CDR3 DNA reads TGTGCCACCAGCAGGGAGGGCGGGGGTGGCTATGGCTACACCTTC.

The CDR3 loop reads CASSPSWAGYNSPLHF. CDR3 coding DNA: TGTGCCAGCTCACCATCATGGGCAGGCTATAATTCACCCCTCCACTTT. This rearrangement joins TRBV18 to TRBJ1-6, with D uncertain. The CDR3 has 16 residues. Germline values: CDR1 KGHSH, CDR2 LQKENI. Trimming took off 2 bases at V and 3 bases at J, with 11 bases between the two ends.

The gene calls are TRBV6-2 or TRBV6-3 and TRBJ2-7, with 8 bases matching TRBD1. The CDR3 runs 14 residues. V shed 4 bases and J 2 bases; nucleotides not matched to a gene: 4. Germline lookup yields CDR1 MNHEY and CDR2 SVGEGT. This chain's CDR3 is CASSLGTGPYEQYF. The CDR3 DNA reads TGTGCCAGCAGTTTAGGGACAGGACCCTACGAGCAGTACTTC.

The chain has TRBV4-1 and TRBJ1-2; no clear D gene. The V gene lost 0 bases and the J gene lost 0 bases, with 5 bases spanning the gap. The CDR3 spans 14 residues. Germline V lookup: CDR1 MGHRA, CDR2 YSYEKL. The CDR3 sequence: CASSQERTNYGYTF. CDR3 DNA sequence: TGCGCCAGCAGCCAAGAGCGGACTAACTATGGCTACACCTTC.

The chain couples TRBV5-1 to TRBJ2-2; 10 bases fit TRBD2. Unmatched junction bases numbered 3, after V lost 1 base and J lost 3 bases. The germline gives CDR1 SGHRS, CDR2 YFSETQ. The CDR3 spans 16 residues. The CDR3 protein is CASSLSSGGYTGELFF. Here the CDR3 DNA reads TGCGCCAGCAGCTTGTCTAGCGGGGGATACACCGGGGAGCTGTTTTTT. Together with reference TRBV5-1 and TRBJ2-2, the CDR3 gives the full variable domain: KAGVTQTPRYLIKTRGQQVTLSCSPISGHRSVSWYQQTPGQGLQFLFEYFSETQRNKGNFPGRFSGRQFSNSRSEMNVSTLELGDSALYLCASSLSSGGYTGELFFGEGSRLTVL.

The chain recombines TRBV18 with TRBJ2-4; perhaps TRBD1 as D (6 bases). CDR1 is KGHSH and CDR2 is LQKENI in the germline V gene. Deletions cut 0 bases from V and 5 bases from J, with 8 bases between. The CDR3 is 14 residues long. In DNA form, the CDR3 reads TGTGCCAGCTCACCACCGTACAGGGAAAACATTCAGTACTTC. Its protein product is CASSPPYRENIQYF.

The CDR3 loop reads CASSLFHGQTQHF. CDR3 in DNA: TGTGCCAGCAGCCTCTTTCACGGACAGACCCAGCATTTT. V usage is TRBV5-6 and J usage is TRBJ1-5, with D perhaps matching TRBD1 (6 bases). V shed 4 bases and J shed 11 bases, with 16 bases lying between them. The CDR3 has 13 amino acids. Germline V gene data show CDR1 as SGHDT and CDR2 as YYEEEE.

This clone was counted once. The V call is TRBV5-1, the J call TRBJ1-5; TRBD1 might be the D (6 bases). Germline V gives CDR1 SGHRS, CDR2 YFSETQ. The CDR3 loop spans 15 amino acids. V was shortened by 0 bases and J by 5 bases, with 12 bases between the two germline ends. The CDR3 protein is CASSLEGHIDQPQHF. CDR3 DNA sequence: TGCGCCAGCAGCTTGGAGGGACACATAGATCAGCCCCAGCATTTT. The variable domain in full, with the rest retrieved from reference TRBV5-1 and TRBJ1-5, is KAGVTQTPRYLIKTRGQQVTLSCSPISGHRSVSWYQQTPGQGLQFLFEYFSETQRNKGNFPGRFSGRQFSNSRSEMNVSTLELGDSALYLCASSLEGHIDQPQHFGDGTRLSIL.